At least ten counts were recorded for the clone carrying this TCR beta chain. Antigen unknown. The authors made TCR beta cDNA from approximately 500 ng total RNA with a constant-region primer. Slightly modified ARM-PCR served as the procedure for the TCR beta libraries. These libraries came from three rounds of nested multiplex PCR. TRBV1-TRBV30 forward and Cbeta reverse primers drove the first two approximately 11-cycle rounds. TCRdb redid the calling of the multiplex PCR reads with MiXCR, one entry per CDR3 protein. The sample lists roughly 91,000 distinct CDR3 sequences, more than 60% occurring once. This CDR3 has 11 amino acids. Trimming shortened V by 8 bases and J by 6 bases, and 10 bases separated the two germline ends. Germline V CDR1 and CDR2: MDHEN, SYDVKM. This record comes from a study of tumor-infiltrating lymphocytes in primary liver carcinoma. Study at large: The number of productive TCRbeta reads per sample ranged from roughly 3.5 to 7.13 million and was similar across tissue types.

Bulk tissue was left unsorted, and RNA and DNA were co-extracted from about 20-30 mg of it. General study findings and limits: Found in all five tumor regions were only about 7.5-25% of top clones.

Sequences were obtained from liver tumor tissue from sampling region 5. Subset indicated: tumor region T5, tumor centre. The receptor's source is a woman aged 55-70 years with primary liver carcinoma and hepatitis B virus infection. V usage is TRBV28 and J usage is TRBJ1-2, with D hard to call. In DNA, the CDR3 is TGTGCCAGCGGCCGATCGGATGGCTACACCTTC. Residues: CASGRSDGYTF.